Below, one T cell receptor beta chain is given with its context. What it binds is unknown. This record comes from a study of CD8 T cells in ankylosing spondylitis. Overall study findings and caveats: A motif in TCR beta, a set of about eight highly homologous variants, appeared characteristic of ankylosing spondylitis blood. Disease-associated clones were reportedly significantly overrepresented in matched ankylosing spondylitis synovial fluid.

The CDR3 has 18 amino acids. Germline CDR1 is SGHAT and CDR2 is FQDESV (reference sequence). V lost 4 bases, J lost 8 bases, and 16 bases stayed unmatched. Molecular-barcoded quantitative 5'-RACE produced these TCR beta libraries. One entry per CDR3 protein, called by TCRdb with MiXCR from the 5' RACE reads. The sample carries some 200,000 distinct CDR3 sequences, 5.5% to 7.5% recorded once. Sequences were obtained from blood, either unsorted or a sorted T cell fraction (not recorded which). V usage is TRBV11-1 and J usage is TRBJ2-1; 11 bases align to TRBD2. This TCR was recovered from a male donor with ankylosing spondylitis. DNA of the CDR3: TGTGCCAGCAGCTCTCCTCAGGGACTAGCGGACGATAGGGATGAGCAGTTCTTC. Its protein is CASSSPQGLADDRDEQFF.